These 22 T cell receptor beta chains came from one sample sequenced in a study of blood T cell repertoires in COVID-19. The data were produced by immunoSEQ multiplex PCR, yet TCRdb's version contains in-frame clones alone and is incomplete. The table shows 130,000 to 150,000 clones, with about four fifths occurring only once. The material sequenced was peripheral blood. The receptors shown here come from a woman older than 75 with acute or convalescent COVID-19.

The rearrangement links TRBV29-1 to TRBJ1-1; perhaps TRBD1 as D (5 bases). Trimming cost V 1 base and J 0 bases, with 9 bases left between them. Germline loops: CDR1 SQVTM, CDR2 ANQGSEA. The CDR3 is 14 amino acids. CDR3 in amino acids: CSVEGGIMNTEAFF. CDR3 bases: TGCAGCGTTGAAGGGGGCATCATGAACACTGAAGCTTTCTTT.

The chain carries TRBV15 and TRBJ1-5; D is possibly TRBD1 (6 bases). Trimming stripped 4 bases from V and 7 bases from J, with 20 bases between. The length of the CDR3 is 16 residues. Germline loops: CDR1 LNHNV, CDR2 YYDKDF (reference sequence). The CDR3 spells CATSTLGGARFQPQHF. CDR3 nucleotides: TGTGCCACCAGCACCTTAGGGGGGGCGCGCTTCCAGCCCCAGCATTTT. Supplemented by reference TRBV15 and TRBJ1-5, the full variable domain reads DAMVIQNPRYQVTQFGKPVTLSCSQTLNHNVMYWYQQKSSQAPKLLFHYYDKDFNNEADTPDNFQSRRPNTSFCFLDIRSPGLGDTAMYLCATSTLGGARFQPQHFGDGTRLSIL.

V and J are TRBV19 and TRBJ1-5; TRBD1 matches 10 bases. The J segment lost 0 bases and the V segment lost 9 bases, leaving 5 bases of the junction unmatched. Per the germline V gene, CDR1 is LNHDA and CDR2 is SQIVND (reference sequence). This CDR3 has 15 amino acids. The CDR3 bases are TGTGCCAGCGGGACAGGGGACCTTAGCAATCAGCCCCAGCATTTT. This codes for CASGTGDLSNQPQHF.

V is TRBV18 and J is TRBJ1-2; D is unclear. Deletions cut 3 bases from V and 1 base from J, with 12 bases between. The CDR3 is made up of 15 amino acids. The germline V gene has CDR1 KGHSH and CDR2 LQKENI. The CDR3 sequence: CASSPERTLNYGYTF. In nucleotides, the CDR3 is TGTGCCAGCTCACCGGAGAGAACCCTTAACTATGGCTACACCTTC.

The chain's CDR3 is CASSFMSGEKLFF. The CDR3 DNA reads as TGTGCCAGCAGCTTTATGTCAGGGGAAAAACTGTTTTTT. This chain connects TRBV5-5 to TRBJ1-4, with D possibly TRBD1 on 5 matching bases. CDR3 size: 13 residues. The germline gives CDR1 SGHKS, CDR2 YYEKEE (reference sequence). V was clipped by 2 bases and J by 8 bases, with 10 bases between them.

This clone was detected once. The rearrangement joins TRBV6-5 to TRBJ2-2, with D possibly being TRBD1 (5 bases). V was shortened by 4 bases and J by 1 base, with 13 bases between the two germline ends. The CDR3 loop spans 16 amino acids. Looked up from germline, CDR1 is MNHEY and CDR2 is SVGAGI. CDR3 residues: CASSWSSDRNTGELFF. The CDR3, as DNA: TGTGCCAGCAGTTGGTCATCCGACAGGAACACCGGGGAGCTGTTTTTT.

This clone was found a few times. The rearrangement uses TRBV10-2 and TRBJ1-4, with a weak D call TRBD1 (5 bases). The CDR3 length is 13 residues. V lost 10 bases and J 5 bases, leaving 14 bases between the germline ends. Germline values: CDR1 WSHSY, CDR2 SAAADI. The CDR3 DNA is TGCGCCACCCAAAGACAGTTGAATGAAAAACTGTTTTTT. This translates into CATQRQLNEKLFF.

This clone showed up just a few times. The chain carries TRBV2 and TRBJ2-3; TRBD1 might be the D (6 bases). In germline, CDR1 is SNHLY, CDR2 FYNNEI. The CDR3 has 17 residues. The ends were cut back, 10 bases at V and 2 bases at J, with 25 bases in the middle. CDR3 region: CATGVQGRFSATDTQYF. Written as DNA, the CDR3 is TGTGCCACCGGTGTACAGGGACGATTTAGTGCCACAGATACGCAGTATTTT.

The chain combines TRBV4-2 with TRBJ2-7; 11 nucleotides align to TRBD2. The CDR3 has 19 residues. V shed 0 bases and J 3 bases; nucleotides not matched to a gene: 13. CDR1 is LGHNA and CDR2 is YNFKEQ in the germline V gene. The CDR3, as DNA: TGTGCCAGCAGCCAAGATCCCCCTAGCGGGGGGTCCAGGGGCTACGAGCAGTACTTC. Its translation: CASSQDPPSGGSRGYEQYF.

The J gene is TRBJ1-5, the V gene TRBV10-2; 7 positions agree with TRBD1. Unmatched junction bases numbered 5, after V lost 0 bases and J lost 3 bases. Germline loops: CDR1 WSHSY, CDR2 SAAADI. This CDR3 contains 16 residues. The DNA for the CDR3 is TGCGCCAGCAGTGAGTCGAAGGACAGGAACAATCAGCCCCAGCATTTT. Its protein product is CASSESKDRNNQPQHF.

This clone was seen only once. The J gene is TRBJ1-1, the V gene TRBV20-1; D not resolved. With 3 bases removed from V and 1 base from J, the gap between germline ends came to 12 bases. The CDR3 has 14 residues. CDR1 DFQATT and CDR2 SNEGSKA come from the germline V gene (reference sequence). This CDR3 is CSASQASPNTEAFF. CDR3 coding DNA: TGCAGTGCTAGTCAGGCCAGCCCGAACACTGAAGCTTTCTTT.

V and J are TRBV30 and TRBJ1-2; D call uncertain. V was cut by 1 base and J by 6 bases, with 18 bases left in between. The CDR3 has 15 amino acids. The germline CDR1 and CDR2 sequences are GTSNPN and SVGIG (reference sequence). CDR3 in amino acids: CAWSDGLSIPHGYTF. CDR3 DNA: TGTGCCTGGAGTGACGGACTGTCGATCCCACATGGCTACACCTTC.

The V gene is TRBV7-3, the J gene TRBJ2-1, with no clear D. In germline, CDR1 is SGHTA, CDR2 FQGTGA. The CDR3 contains 17 residues. Trimming shortened V by 1 base and J by 4 bases, and 17 bases separated the two germline ends. Here the CDR3 DNA reads TGTGCCAGCAGCTTAAGTTCTTCGAAAACCGGTTACAATGAGCAGTTCTTC. Protein product: CASSLSSSKTGYNEQFF.

This clone was seen only once. CDR3 sequence: CASSQGPGGANQPQHF. CDR3 DNA sequence: TGTGCCAGCAGCCAGGGTCCGGGGGGGGCGAATCAGCCCCAGCATTTT. This chain joins TRBV3-1 (or the pseudogene TRBV3-2) and TRBJ1-5; D might be TRBD1 (6 bases). The CDR3 runs 16 residues. V gave up 3 bases and J gave up 4 bases, with 16 bases separating them. From germline, CDR1 is LGHDT and CDR2 YNNKEL (reference sequence).

This rearrangement joins TRBV28 to TRBJ1-5; D call uncertain. The CDR3 consists of 14 residues. Trimming shortened V by 6 bases and J by 5 bases, and 14 bases separated the two germline ends. Germline V gives CDR1 MDHEN, CDR2 SYDVKM. CDR3 region: CASRRTSLDQPQHF. The CDR3 coding sequence is TGTGCCAGCAGAAGGACTTCCCTGGATCAGCCCCAGCATTTT.

This clone was counted only a few times. The chain recombines TRBV9 with TRBJ1-2, with TRBD1 matching 8 bases. Germline trimming cut 3 bases from V and 4 bases from J; bases unmatched to any gene: 8. The length of the CDR3 is 15 residues. Per the germline V gene, CDR1 is SGDLS and CDR2 is YYNGEE. The CDR3 DNA reads as TGTGCCAGCAGCGCCCAAACGGACAGGGCCTATGGCTACACCTTC. This translates into CASSAQTDRAYGYTF.

The chain recombines TRBV27 with TRBJ2-7, with 10 nucleotides matching TRBD1. The junction had 9 bases not matched to a gene; V was cut back by 5 bases and J by 2 bases. The CDR3 runs 16 residues. CDR1 is MNHEY and CDR2 is SMNVEV in the germline V gene (reference sequence). The DNA for the CDR3 is TGTGCCAGCAGTCCAAGGACAGGGGGAACTACCTACGAGCAGTACTTC. It is translated as CASSPRTGGTTYEQYF.

The chain uses TRBV7-9 and TRBJ1-4; a weak D match, TRBD1 (6 bases). Trimming pared 2 bases from V and 5 bases from J, leaving 15 bases between. Per germline, CDR1 SEHNR and CDR2 FQNEAQ (reference sequence). The CDR3 spans 16 residues. CDR3 sequence: CASSLPPGQRNEKLFF. The DNA for the CDR3 is TGTGCCAGCAGCTTACCTCCTGGACAGCGGAATGAAAAACTGTTTTTT.

This clone was counted a few times. V gene TRBV12-3 or TRBV12-4 combines with J gene TRBJ1-2; TRBD1 is a possible D gene (6 bases). The V end lost 6 bases, the J end lost 4 bases, and 12 bases lay between the germline ends. The CDR3 length is 13 residues. The CDR3 region has the DNA TGTGCCAGCAGATCGGACAGCGCCTATGGCTACACCTTC. Residues: CASRSDSAYGYTF.

The rearrangement uses TRBV7-8 and TRBJ1-2, with a tentative D call TRBD1 (5 bases). The CDR3 spans 16 residues. V lost 0 bases and J 2 bases, leaving 13 bases between the germline ends. Per germline, CDR1 SGHVS and CDR2 FQNEAQ. The CDR3 reads CASSLAGGDLNYGYTF. In DNA, the CDR3 is TGTGCCAGCAGCTTAGCGGGGGGAGATCTAAACTATGGCTACACCTTC.

The chain joins TRBV5-1 to TRBJ2-2; 8 bases map to TRBD2. J lost 5 bases, V lost 2 bases, and 5 bases had no gene match. Germline V gives CDR1 SGHRS, CDR2 YFSETQ. The CDR3 totals 15 residues. The DNA for the CDR3 is TGCGCCAGCAGCTTCTACCCGGGGGGGACCGGGGAGCTGTTTTTT. Its protein product is CASSFYPGGTGELFF.

The chain is built from TRBV5-4 and TRBJ1-1; no definite D call. With 1 base removed from V and 2 bases from J, the gap between germline ends came to 6 bases. This CDR3 has 13 residues. In germline, CDR1 is SGHNT, CDR2 YYREEE (reference sequence). This CDR3 is CASSLTRNTEAFF. The CDR3 DNA reads TGTGCCAGCAGCTTGACCAGAAACACTGAAGCTTTCTTT.